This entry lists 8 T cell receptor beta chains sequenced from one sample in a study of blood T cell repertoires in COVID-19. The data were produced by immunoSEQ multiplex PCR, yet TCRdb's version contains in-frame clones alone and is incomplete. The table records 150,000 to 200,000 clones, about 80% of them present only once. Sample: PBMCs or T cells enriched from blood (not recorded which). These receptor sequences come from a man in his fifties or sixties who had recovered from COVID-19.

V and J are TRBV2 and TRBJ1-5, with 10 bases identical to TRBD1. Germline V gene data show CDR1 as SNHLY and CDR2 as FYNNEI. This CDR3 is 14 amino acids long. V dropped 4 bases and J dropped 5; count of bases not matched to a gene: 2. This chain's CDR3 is CASSVGQGDQPQHF. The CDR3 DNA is TGTGCCAGCAGTGTAGGACAGGGGGATCAGCCCCAGCATTTT.

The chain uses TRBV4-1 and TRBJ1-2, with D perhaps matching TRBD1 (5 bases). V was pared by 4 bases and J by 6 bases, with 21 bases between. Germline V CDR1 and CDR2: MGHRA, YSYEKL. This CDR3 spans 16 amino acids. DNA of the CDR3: TGCGCCAGCAGCCTTCGCGGGGGTCCACGCAACCATGGCTACACCTTC. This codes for CASSLRGGPRNHGYTF.

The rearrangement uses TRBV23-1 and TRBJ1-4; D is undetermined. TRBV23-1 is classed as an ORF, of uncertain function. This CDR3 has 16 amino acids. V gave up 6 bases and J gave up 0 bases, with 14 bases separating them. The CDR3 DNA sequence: TGCGCCAGCAGCCCTGTCCGAGCAACAACTAATGAAAAACTGTTTTTT. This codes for CASSPVRATTNEKLFF.

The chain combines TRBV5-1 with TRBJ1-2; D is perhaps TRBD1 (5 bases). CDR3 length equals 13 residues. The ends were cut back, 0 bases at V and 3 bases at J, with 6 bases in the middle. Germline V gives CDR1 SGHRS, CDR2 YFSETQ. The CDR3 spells CASSLETDYGYTF. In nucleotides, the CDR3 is TGCGCCAGCAGCTTGGAGACAGACTATGGCTACACCTTC.

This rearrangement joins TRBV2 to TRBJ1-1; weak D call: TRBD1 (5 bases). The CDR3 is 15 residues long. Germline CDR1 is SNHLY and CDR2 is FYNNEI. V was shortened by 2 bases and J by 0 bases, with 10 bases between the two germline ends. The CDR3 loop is CASSESPGMNTEAFF. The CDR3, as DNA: TGTGCCAGCAGTGAATCTCCAGGGATGAACACTGAAGCTTTCTTT.

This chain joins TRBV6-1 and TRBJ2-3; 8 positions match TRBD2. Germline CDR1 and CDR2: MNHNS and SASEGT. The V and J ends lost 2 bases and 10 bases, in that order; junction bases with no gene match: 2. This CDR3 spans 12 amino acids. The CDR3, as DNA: TGTGCCAGCAGTGAAACCGGGAGGGCGCAGTATTTT. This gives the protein CASSETGRAQYF.

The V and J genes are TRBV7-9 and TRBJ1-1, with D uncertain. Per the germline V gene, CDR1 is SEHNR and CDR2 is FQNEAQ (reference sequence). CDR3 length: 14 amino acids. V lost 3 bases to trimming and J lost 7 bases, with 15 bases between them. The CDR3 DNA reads TGTGCCAGCAGCTTGTTCGGAAGCGGGATTGAAGCTTTCTTT. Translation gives CASSLFGSGIEAFF.

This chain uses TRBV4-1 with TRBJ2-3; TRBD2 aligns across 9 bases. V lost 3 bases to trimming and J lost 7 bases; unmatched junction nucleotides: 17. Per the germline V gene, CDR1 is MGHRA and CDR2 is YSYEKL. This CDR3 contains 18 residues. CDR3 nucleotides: TGCGCCAGCAGCCAGGCCAACTTACGCGGGGGGGCCTGGAATACGCAGTATTTT. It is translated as CASSQANLRGGAWNTQYF.